The 32 T cell receptor beta chains below come from one sample, sequenced in a study of T cells in Graves' hyperthyroidism and ophthalmopathy. From RNA transcripts, TCR beta CDR3 regions were amplified. First-round RT-PCR of the TCR CDR3 relied on the HTBI primer set. TCRdb processed the multiplex PCR reads anew with MiXCR; each CDR3 protein has one entry. The sample yields about 720,000 distinct CDR3 sequences, roughly 20% seen once. Sequencing was done on a sample of blood. These receptors originate from a woman between 50 and 59 years old with Graves' hyperthyroidism that later progressed to Graves' ophthalmopathy.

The rearrangement uses TRBV6-1 and TRBJ2-3, with TRBD2 identical over 11 bases. This CDR3 spans 15 amino acids. From germline, CDR1 is MNHNS and CDR2 SASEGT. The J segment lost 4 bases and the V segment lost 5 bases, leaving 5 bases of the junction unmatched. DNA of the CDR3: TGTGCCAGCAGTTTTAGCGGGGGGGGTTCAGATACGCAGTATTTT. Residues: CASSFSGGGSDTQYF.

This clonotype was recorded once. The chain links TRBV4-1 to TRBJ1-2; 7 positions agree with TRBD1. The length of the CDR3 is 16 residues. Trimming cost V 1 base and J 2 bases; bases outside gene matches: 7. Per the germline V gene, CDR1 is MGHRA and CDR2 is YSYEKL. CDR3 sequence reads: CASSQARDRQNYGYTF. Written as DNA, the CDR3 is TGCGCCAGCAGCCAAGCCCGGGACAGACAAAACTATGGCTACACCTTC.

This clonotype showed up just a few times. V gene TRBV5-1 combines with J gene TRBJ2-2; 14 nucleotides agree with TRBD2. This CDR3 is 17 amino acids long. CDR1 is SGHRS and CDR2 is YFSETQ in the germline V gene. V shed 6 bases and J 4 bases; nucleotides not matched to a gene: 8. In nucleotides, the CDR3 is TGCGCCAGCACCCTCGGACTAGCGGGGGGACTCACCGGGGAGCTGTTTTTT. Amino acid sequence: CASTLGLAGGLTGELFF. Full variable domain (missing parts from reference TRBV5-1 and TRBJ2-2): KAGVTQTPRYLIKTRGQQVTLSCSPISGHRSVSWYQQTPGQGLQFLFEYFSETQRNKGNFPGRFSGRQFSNSRSEMNVSTLELGDSALYLCASTLGLAGGLTGELFFGEGSRLTVL.

The table lists this clonotype with a count of one. J is TRBJ1-1 and V is TRBV19; tentative D call: TRBD1 (5 bases). V lost 7 bases and J lost 1, with 16 bases in between. Germline V gene lookup returns CDR1 LNHDA and CDR2 SQIVND (reference sequence). This CDR3 has 15 residues. CDR3 region: CASNPPDTENTEAFF. CDR3 DNA: TGTGCCAGTAATCCGCCGGACACAGAGAACACTGAAGCTTTCTTT.

The table lists this clonotype with many counts. V is TRBV24-1 and J is TRBJ1-2; the D is unclear. Trimming took off 2 bases at V and 8 bases at J, with 17 bases between the two ends. Germline CDR1 KGHDR, CDR2 SFDVKD. The CDR3 has 15 residues. CDR3 sequence (DNA): TGTGCCACCAGTGATTCCACGGGGTATCGGTGGGGCTACACCTTC. Translation: CATSDSTGYRWGYTF.

This clonotype was picked up a small number of times. This chain links TRBV6-2 or TRBV6-3 with TRBJ1-1, with D tentatively TRBD1 (6 bases). V was shortened by 6 bases and J by 2 bases, with 13 bases between the two germline ends. Germline V gene sequence: CDR1 MNHEY, CDR2 SVGEGT. The CDR3 totals 14 residues. The CDR3 is CASRDPQGNTEAFF. CDR3 bases: TGTGCCAGCAGGGACCCACAGGGAAACACTGAAGCTTTCTTT.

This clonotype was seen a handful of times. This chain joins TRBV29-1 and TRBJ1-4; TRBD1 agrees at 10 bases. With 4 bases clipped from V and 5 bases from J, the junction kept 7 bases outside the gene matches. The CDR3 runs 15 residues. The germline V gene encodes CDR1 SQVTM and CDR2 ANQGSEA. The CDR3 protein is CSVAGTGAPNEKLFF. As DNA, the CDR3 is TGCAGCGTTGCCGGGACAGGGGCCCCCAATGAAAAACTGTTTTTT.

V is TRBV12-3 or TRBV12-4 and J is TRBJ1-3, with a weak D call TRBD1 (5 bases). V was clipped by 4 bases and J by 8 bases, with 15 bases between them. CDR3 length: 14 residues. The CDR3: CASSSGLPRDTIYF. In DNA, the CDR3 is TGTGCCAGCAGTTCGGGACTCCCCCGGGACACCATATATTTT.

V gene TRBV30 combines with J gene TRBJ1-4; 8 bases are a match to TRBD1. Germline CDR1 and CDR2: GTSNPN and SVGIG (reference sequence). The CDR3 extends over 15 amino acids. Trimming cost V 4 bases and J 2 bases; bases outside gene matches: 6. The CDR3 DNA reads as TGTGCCTGGACCGACAGGGGCAGGACTAATGAAAAACTGTTTTTT. The encoded protein is CAWTDRGRTNEKLFF.

This clonotype was counted between two and nine times. The chain has TRBV11-3 and TRBJ2-1; a weak D match, TRBD1 (6 bases). The CDR3 spans 15 residues. Germline CDR1 is SGHNT and CDR2 is YENEEA. V was shortened by 4 bases and J by 1 base, with 11 bases between the two germline ends. This CDR3 reads CASSSQQGSYNEQFF. In DNA, the CDR3 is TGTGCCAGCAGCTCCCAACAGGGATCCTACAATGAGCAGTTCTTC.

The chain employs TRBV4-2 and TRBJ2-3, with TRBD2 matching over 8 bases. This CDR3 contains 16 residues. Germline CDR1 is LGHNA and CDR2 is YNFKEQ. Trimming at V came to 2 bases and at J to 1 base, leaving 5 bases not matched to a gene. CDR3: CASSQTGGAGTDTQYF. CDR3 nucleotides: TGTGCCAGCAGCCAAACGGGGGGGGCCGGCACAGATACGCAGTATTTT.

This chain uses TRBV6-1 with TRBJ2-1; maybe TRBD2 (6 bases). V was clipped by 1 base and J by 6 bases, with 16 bases between them. Germline V CDR1 and CDR2: MNHNS, SASEGT. The CDR3 is 16 residues long. Here the CDR3 reads CASSEGRGAPCNEQFF. CDR3 nucleotides: TGTGCCAGCAGTGAAGGTCGCGGGGCACCATGCAATGAGCAGTTCTTC.

This clonotype was seen repeatedly, ten times or more. At one end, the junction sequence differs from germline, possibly due to a read error. J is TRBJ2-7 and V is TRBV13; possibly TRBD2 for D (6 bases). The CDR3 sequence is 13 residues long. Germline CDR1 is PRHDT and CDR2 is FYEKMQ (reference sequence). The CDR3 region is CASGLGGAYEQYF. The CDR3 nucleotides are TGTGCCAGCGGCTTGGGGGGTGCCTACGAGCAGTACTTC. Complete variable domain (other parts from reference TRBV13 and TRBJ2-7): AAGVIQSPRHLIKEKRETATLKCYPIPRHDTVYWYQQGPGQDPQFLISFYEKMQSDKGSIPDRFSAQQFSDYHSELNMSSLELGDSALYFCASGLGGAYEQYFGPGTRLTVT.

This clonotype has more than one count but fewer than ten. The chain joins TRBV20-1 to TRBJ2-5, with D tentatively TRBD2 (6 bases). The length of the CDR3 is 13 residues. Looked up from germline, CDR1 is DFQATT and CDR2 is SNEGSKA (reference sequence). The CDR3: CNPSGPLGETQYF. The CDR3 nucleotides read TGCAACCCCAGCGGGCCCCTTGGGGAGACCCAGTACTTC.

This clonotype was seen only a few times. Germline and junction disagree at one end, which may indicate a read error. The chain uses TRBV5-1 and TRBJ1-5, with D possibly TRBD1 on 5 matching bases. CDR1 is SGHRS and CDR2 is YFSETQ in the germline V gene. The CDR3 length is 14 residues. The CDR3 sequence: CASSPDPGLEPQRF. The CDR3 nucleotides read TGCGCCAGCAGCCCAGACCCAGGGCTGGAGCCCCAGCGTTTT.

This clonotype was counted at least ten times. This sequence joins TRBV2 and TRBJ2-2; D may be TRBD1 or TRBD2 (5 bases each). The germline CDR1 and CDR2 sequences are SNHLY and FYNNEI. This CDR3 spans 16 amino acids. V lost 1 base to trimming and J lost 4 bases, with 13 bases between them. For the CDR3, the DNA is TGTGCCAGCAGTGAAGGGGACCCCAATATCACCGGGGAGCTGTTTTTT. Residues: CASSEGDPNITGELFF.

V gene TRBV6-1 combines with J gene TRBJ2-7; possibly TRBD2 for D (5 bases). The V and J ends lost 2 bases and 1 base respectively, with 15 bases between them. From germline, CDR1 is MNHNS and CDR2 SASEGT. This CDR3 is built from 16 residues. The CDR3 DNA reads as TGTGCCAGCAGTGAACGGGAAGTCCGGGTTTCCTACGAGCAGTACTTC. This sequence encodes CASSEREVRVSYEQYF.

Many counts were recorded for this clonotype. The V gene is TRBV7-9, the J gene TRBJ2-3, with 8 bases aligning to TRBD2. The CDR3 runs to 16 residues. The germline gives CDR1 SEHNR, CDR2 FQNEAQ (reference sequence). Germline trimming cut 5 bases from V and 1 base from J; bases unmatched to any gene: 8. DNA for the CDR3: TGTGCCAGCAGCCCTACGGGAGGGTACGGCACAGATACGCAGTATTTT. As protein: CASSPTGGYGTDTQYF. The whole variable domain, remainder taken from reference TRBV7-9 and TRBJ2-3, is DTGVSQNPRHKITKRGQNVTFRCDPISEHNRLYWYRQTLGQGPEFLTYFQNEAQLEKSRLLSDRFSAERPKGSFSTLEIQRTEQGDSAMYLCASSPTGGYGTDTQYFGPGTRLTVL.

The J gene is TRBJ2-1, the V gene TRBV9, with TRBD1 identical over 9 bases. Germline lookup yields CDR1 SGDLS and CDR2 YYNGEE. This CDR3 comprises 17 residues. The ends lost 4 bases at V and 6 bases at J; junction bases unmatched: 14. CDR3 protein: CASSTFLQTGGGNEQFF. The CDR3 nucleotides are TGTGCCAGCAGCACATTTCTCCAGACAGGGGGAGGCAATGAGCAGTTCTTC.

The gene calls are TRBV5-1 and TRBJ2-6; D may be TRBD1 (5 bases). CDR3 length: 15 residues. CDR1 is SGHRS and CDR2 is YFSETQ in the germline V gene. Trimming took off 5 bases at V and 0 bases at J, with 9 bases between the two ends. This chain's CDR3 is CASRQDISGANVLTF. The CDR3 DNA reads TGCGCCAGCAGGCAGGACATCTCTGGGGCCAACGTCCTGACTTTC.

This clonotype was counted many times. The V gene is TRBV7-9, the J gene TRBJ2-1, with D tentatively TRBD2 (6 bases). Germline-derived CDR1 and CDR2 are SEHNR and FQNEAQ (reference sequence). The length of the CDR3 is 13 residues. V was trimmed by 6 bases and J by 7 bases, leaving 13 bases between them. The CDR3, as DNA: TGTGCCAGCAGTTCGACGGAGGGGAATGAGCAGTTCTTC. Its protein product is CASSSTEGNEQFF.

The chain employs TRBV7-2 and TRBJ2-7, with D maybe TRBD2 (5 bases). Germline loops: CDR1 SGHTA, CDR2 FQGNSA. V lost 1 base to trimming and J lost 0 bases, with 10 bases between them. The CDR3 loop spans 15 amino acids. The CDR3 DNA sequence: TGTGCCAGCAGCTTAGTTACGGGGTTCTCCTACGAGCAGTACTTC. It encodes CASSLVTGFSYEQYF.

This clonotype was seen ten or more times. This chain connects TRBV6-1 to TRBJ2-1; perhaps D is TRBD1 or TRBD2 (7 bases each). The germline gives CDR1 MNHNS, CDR2 SASEGT. This CDR3 has 14 residues. Trimming took off 3 bases at V and 4 bases at J, with 10 bases between the two ends. CDR3 DNA sequence: TGTGCCAGCAGTGATCAGGGGGGGTACAATGAGCAGTTCTTC. The encoded protein is CASSDQGGYNEQFF.

CDR3 sequence (DNA): TGTGCCACCAGCAGAGATCAAAGGACAGGGGCGTTCAACACTGAAGCTTTCTTT. Translating it yields CATSRDQRTGAFNTEAFF. The V gene is TRBV15, the J gene TRBJ1-1; 9 bases agree with TRBD1. The germline V gene encodes CDR1 LNHNV and CDR2 YYDKDF (reference sequence). V shed 0 bases, J shed 2 bases, and the junction held 10 bases outside the gene matches. The length of the CDR3 is 18 residues.

This clonotype was observed many times. V is TRBV20-1 and J is TRBJ1-2; unclear D gene. V was pared by 1 base and J by 2 bases, with 14 bases between. CDR1 is DFQATT and CDR2 is SNEGSKA in the germline V gene (reference sequence). The CDR3 consists of 15 residues. The CDR3 coding sequence is TGCAGTGCTAGAGTTTTCCAGAAAAACAACTATGGCTACACCTTC. Amino acid sequence: CSARVFQKNNYGYTF.

This clonotype showed up many times. The rearrangement joins TRBV10-3 to TRBJ1-1; the D is unclear. V was trimmed by 4 bases and J by 9 bases, leaving 12 bases between them. The CDR3 length is 12 residues. The germline CDR1 and CDR2 sequences are ENHRY and SYGVKD. The CDR3 reads CAISAAGTQAFF. CDR3 sequence (DNA): TGTGCCATCAGTGCGGCGGGCACCCAAGCTTTCTTT.

This chain uses TRBV6-1 with TRBJ1-1; perhaps TRBD1 as D (5 bases). The CDR3 extends over 14 amino acids. Per germline, CDR1 MNHNS and CDR2 SASEGT. The V end was cut by 8 bases, the J end by 1 base, with 14 bases between. DNA of the CDR3: TGTGCCAGCGGTCAGTGGGGCACGAACACTGAAGCTTTCTTT. This codes for CASGQWGTNTEAFF.

This clonotype was counted ten times or more. This chain joins TRBV2 and TRBJ1-2; tentatively, D is TRBD1 (5 bases). CDR3 length: 14 amino acids. V lost 6 bases, J lost 5 bases, and 16 bases lay in between. Germline-derived CDR1 and CDR2 are SNHLY and FYNNEI. The CDR3 DNA reads TGTGCCAGCAGCAGGGACGGACCTGCTTATGGCTACACCTTC. Amino acids: CASSRDGPAYGYTF.

This clonotype was counted many times. The chain uses TRBV27 and TRBJ2-1, with 7 bases matching TRBD1. J lost 4 bases, V lost 3 bases, and 9 bases had no gene match. Germline values: CDR1 MNHEY, CDR2 SMNVEV (reference sequence). The CDR3 has 16 amino acids. CDR3 DNA sequence: TGTGCCAGCAGTTTGAGGCCAGGGACAGTTTACAATGAGCAGTTCTTC. Its translation: CASSLRPGTVYNEQFF.

Note on this clonotype: This may be a read error: a much more frequent sequence differs by one nucleotide. The CDR3 carries no conserved terminal phenylalanine or tryptophan, so it likely arises from a read error. The chain employs TRBV10-3 and TRBJ1-5, with D perhaps matching TRBD1 (5 bases). Trimming removed 2 bases at V and 0 bases at J, with 14 bases between. This CDR3 comprises 17 residues. In germline, CDR1 is ENHRY, CDR2 SYGVKD. CDR3 amino acids: CAISERMGQNSNQPQHL. CDR3 coding DNA: TGTGCCATCAGTGAGAGAATGGGGCAGAATAGCAATCAGCCCCAGCATCTT.

This clonotype has ten or more counts. The genes are TRBV5-1 and TRBJ1-1; no clear D. Germline loops: CDR1 SGHRS, CDR2 YFSETQ. This CDR3 has 13 residues. V was clipped by 5 bases and J by 0 bases, with 8 bases between them. CDR3 sequence: CASRGLLNTEAFF. As DNA, the CDR3 is TGCGCCAGCAGAGGCTTACTGAACACTGAAGCTTTCTTT.

This clonotype was seen repeatedly, ten times or more. J is TRBJ2-2 and V is TRBV7-9, with TRBD1 matching over 9 bases. The V segment lost 3 bases and the J segment 6 bases; nucleotides outside the gene matches: 5. The CDR3 runs to 15 residues. Germline CDR1 is SEHNR and CDR2 is FQNEAQ (reference sequence). The CDR3 sequence is CASSLDRGGAGELFF. As DNA, the CDR3 is TGTGCCAGCAGCTTGGACAGGGGAGGGGCCGGGGAGCTGTTTTTT.